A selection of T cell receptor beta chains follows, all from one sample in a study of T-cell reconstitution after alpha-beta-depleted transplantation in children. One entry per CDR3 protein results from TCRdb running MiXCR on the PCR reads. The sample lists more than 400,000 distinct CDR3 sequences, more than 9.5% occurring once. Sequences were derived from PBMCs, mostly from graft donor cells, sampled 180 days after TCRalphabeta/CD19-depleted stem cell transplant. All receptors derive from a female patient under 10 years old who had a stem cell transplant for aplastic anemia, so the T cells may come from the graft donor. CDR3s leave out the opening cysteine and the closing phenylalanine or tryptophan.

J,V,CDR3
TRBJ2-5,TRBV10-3,AISEGQPQETQY
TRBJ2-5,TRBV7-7,ASSLQRRETQY
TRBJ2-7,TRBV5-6,ASSTTGPGYEQY
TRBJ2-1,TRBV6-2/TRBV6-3,ASTLEQGASNEQF
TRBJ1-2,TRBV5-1,ASSPTVLNYGYT
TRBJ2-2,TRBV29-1,SVRASVTGELF
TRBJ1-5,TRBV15,ATSRAAYSNQPQH
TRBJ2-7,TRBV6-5,ASSYTSGTGSYEQY
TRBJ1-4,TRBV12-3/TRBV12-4,ASSLGGPTNEKLF
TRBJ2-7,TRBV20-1,SARAGIGYEQY
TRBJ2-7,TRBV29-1,SVGLAARYEQY
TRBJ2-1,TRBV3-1,ASSPLGRTGAPYNEQF
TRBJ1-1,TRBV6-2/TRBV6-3,ASSYSQGPNTEAF
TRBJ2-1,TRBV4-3,ASSQVSAGVGNEQF
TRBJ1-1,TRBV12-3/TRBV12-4,ASLNQGLNTEAF
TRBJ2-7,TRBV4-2,ASSQATGGPSYEQY
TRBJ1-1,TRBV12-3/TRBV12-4,ASPINPGSTEAF
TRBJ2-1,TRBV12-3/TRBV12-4,ASSSLRLAGGHYEQF
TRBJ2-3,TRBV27,ASSLSRSGDTQY
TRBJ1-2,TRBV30,ACPTARSGYT
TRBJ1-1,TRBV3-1,ASSPDKVGDTEAF
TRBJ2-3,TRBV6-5,ASSYSVTSLGPNTQY
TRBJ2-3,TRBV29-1,SATQSDTQY
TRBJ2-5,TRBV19,ARRFRDSHQETQY
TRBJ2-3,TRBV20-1,SASSSGRAQGTTDTQY
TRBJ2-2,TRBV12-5,ASGPPNGGELF
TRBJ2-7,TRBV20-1,SARFDRGFYEQY